These 29 T cell receptor beta chains originate from one sample sequenced in a study of shared clonotypes between healthy human individuals. Clones were sequenced by immunoSEQ multiplex PCR, and TCRdb holds only the in-frame ones, with some missing. The sample consists of 850,000 to 1,200,000 clones, under 80% of them appearing once. The sequencing input was memory CD4+ T cells sorted from blood. Specified subset: CD45RA-negative fraction. These receptors were taken from a man aged 18 to 35 in good health.

V is TRBV18 and J is TRBJ2-1, with TRBD1 matching over 10 bases. V lost 3 bases, J lost 8 bases, and 7 bases stayed unmatched. The CDR3 consists of 15 residues. Germline loops: CDR1 KGHSH, CDR2 LQKENI. The CDR3 reads CASSPRDRGGDEQFF. Written as DNA, the CDR3 is TGTGCCAGCTCACCTCGGGACAGGGGAGGCGATGAGCAGTTCTTC.

This clone was counted a single time. The chain couples TRBV5-4 to TRBJ2-6; D possibly corresponds to TRBD2 (6 bases). Trimming left V 4 bases short and J 3 bases short, with 8 bases between. The germline gives CDR1 SGHNT, CDR2 YYREEE (reference sequence). The CDR3 contains 14 residues. The CDR3 DNA reads as TGTGCCAGCAGCGGGGGGTTTGGGGCCAACGTCCTGACTTTC. It yields the protein CASSGGFGANVLTF. The full variable domain, completed using reference TRBV5-4 and TRBJ2-6, is ETGVTQSPTHLIKTRGQQVTLRCSSQSGHNTVSWYQQALGQGPQFIFQYYREEENGRGNFPPRFSGLQFPNYSSELNVNALELDDSALYLCASSGGFGANVLTFGAGSRLTVL.

The V gene is TRBV20-1, the J gene TRBJ2-3, with D perhaps TRBD1 or TRBD2 (6 bases each). The CDR3 runs 11 residues. Germline assignment: CDR1 DFQATT and CDR2 SNEGSKA (reference sequence). The CDR3 loop reads CSPRGLNTQYF. CDR3 nucleotides: TGCAGCCCCCGGGGGCTTAATACGCAGTATTTT.

The J gene is TRBJ1-2, the V gene TRBV5-1; tentative D call: TRBD1 (5 bases). The germline gives CDR1 SGHRS, CDR2 YFSETQ. The CDR3 has 16 residues. The germline V and J ends were trimmed by 4 bases and 6 bases, with 22 bases remaining between them. The CDR3 DNA reads as TGCGCCAGCAGCCCGGAGGGCCGGAGGGGTCTTAATGGCTACACCTTC. This translates into CASSPEGRRGLNGYTF.

The V gene is TRBV6-6, the J gene TRBJ2-7; 14 bases agree with TRBD2. The germline gives CDR1 MNHNY, CDR2 SVGAGI (reference sequence). With 6 bases clipped from V and 4 bases from J, the junction kept 8 bases outside the gene matches. The CDR3 loop spans 16 amino acids. CDR3 amino acids: CASRSGLAGVVYEQYF. For the CDR3, the DNA is TGTGCCAGCAGATCGGGACTAGCGGGAGTAGTATACGAGCAGTACTTC.

This clone was recorded at least ten times. The chain has TRBV5-4 and TRBJ2-5; D might be TRBD1 or TRBD2, each matching 5 bases. The germline V and J ends were trimmed by 0 bases and 1 base, with 13 bases remaining between them. CDR1 and CDR2 from the germline V gene are SGHNT and YYREEE (reference sequence). This CDR3 contains 16 residues. CDR3 sequence reads: CASSLVGASPQETQYF. DNA of the CDR3: TGTGCCAGCAGCTTGGTCGGGGCATCCCCCCAAGAGACCCAGTACTTC.

This clone was found once. This chain links TRBV2 with TRBJ1-5; D unclear. This CDR3 spans 12 amino acids. The germline V gene has CDR1 SNHLY and CDR2 FYNNEI. V lost 3 bases, J lost 5 bases, and 5 bases lay in between. In DNA, the CDR3 is TGTGCCAGCAGTGACCGCTATCAGCCCCAGCATTTT. Its translation is CASSDRYQPQHF.

The chain links TRBV14 to TRBJ2-5, with D perhaps TRBD1 (6 bases). Trimming removed 4 bases from V and 7 bases from J, with 16 bases in between. The length of the CDR3 is 14 residues. CDR1 and CDR2 from the germline V gene are SGHDN and FVKESK. The CDR3 reads CASSLQKGVGTQYF. The DNA of the CDR3 is TGTGCCAGCAGCCTTCAGAAGGGGGTCGGGACCCAGTACTTC.

This clone has just a few counts. V is TRBV9 and J is TRBJ1-4; D remains ambiguous. The CDR3 sequence is 15 residues long. V lost 0 bases and J 5 bases, leaving 11 bases between the germline ends. Germline-derived CDR1 and CDR2 are SGDLS and YYNGEE. CDR3 coding DNA: TGTGCCAGCAGCGTAGAATTAGGATTGAATGAAAAACTGTTTTTT. This encodes CASSVELGLNEKLFF.

This rearrangement joins TRBV7-8 to TRBJ1-1; D remains ambiguous. The germline gives CDR1 SGHVS, CDR2 FQNEAQ. Trimming pared 7 bases from V and 13 bases from J, leaving 25 bases between. This CDR3 spans 14 amino acids. This CDR3 reads CASTAFTFPTVGFF. CDR3 in DNA: TGTGCCAGCACCGCTTTTACTTTTCCGACTGTTGGTTTCTTT.

A few counts support this clone. In the same sample, other DNA sequences code for this CDR3. The J gene is TRBJ2-7, the V gene TRBV2; TRBD1 matches 10 bases. The CDR3 extends over 13 amino acids. The germline CDR1 and CDR2 sequences are SNHLY and FYNNEI. After removal of 7 bases from V and 3 bases from J, the junction contained 3 bases not matched to a gene. This CDR3 is CASTRDRGYEQYF. The DNA for the CDR3 is TGTGCCAGCACCAGGGACAGGGGCTACGAGCAGTACTTC.

The rearrangement joins TRBV28 to TRBJ1-6; D call uncertain. V shed 3 bases and J shed 13 bases, with 10 bases lying between them. The germline CDR1 and CDR2 sequences are MDHEN and SYDVKM. The CDR3 covers 12 residues. The CDR3 reads CASSFLGGPLHF. CDR3 coding DNA: TGTGCCAGCAGTTTTCTTGGCGGTCCCCTCCACTTT.

The chain joins TRBV7-9 to TRBJ2-7; D may be TRBD1 or TRBD2 (5 bases each). This CDR3 comprises 14 residues. Trimming pared 4 bases from V and 5 bases from J, leaving 15 bases between. CDR1 is SEHNR and CDR2 is FQNEAQ in the germline V gene (reference sequence). The CDR3, as DNA: TGTGCCAGCAGCTCAATGAGGGGCTGGGACGAGCAGTACTTC. Translation: CASSSMRGWDEQYF. The whole variable domain, filled in from reference TRBV7-9 and TRBJ2-7, reads DTGVSQNPRHKITKRGQNVTFRCDPISEHNRLYWYRQTLGQGPEFLTYFQNEAQLEKSRLLSDRFSAERPKGSFSTLEIQRTEQGDSAMYLCASSSMRGWDEQYFGPGTRLTVT.

The rearrangement joins TRBV7-9 to TRBJ2-5; D gene uncertain. Per germline, CDR1 SEHNR and CDR2 FQNEAQ (reference sequence). V was trimmed by 4 bases and J by 1 base, leaving 4 bases between them. This CDR3 is 12 amino acids long. This chain's CDR3 is CASSSSQETQYF. In nucleotides, the CDR3 is TGTGCCAGCAGCTCCAGCCAAGAGACCCAGTACTTC.

This clone has only one observation. The chain couples TRBV5-1 to TRBJ2-5; 10 positions agree with TRBD2. The CDR3 has 17 amino acids. The germline CDR1 and CDR2 sequences are SGHRS and YFSETQ. Trimming removed 1 base from V and 4 bases from J; junction bases left unmatched: 10. CDR3 coding DNA: TGCGCCAGCAGCTTGTTGAGCGGGGGGGCGTTCCCAGAGACCCAGTACTTC. As protein: CASSLLSGGAFPETQYF.

V gene TRBV6-1 combines with J gene TRBJ1-2; the D is unclear. Germline V lookup: CDR1 MNHNS, CDR2 SASEGT. The CDR3 is 15 residues long. Between the trimmed V and J ends, which lost 1 base and 1 base, there was a span of 10 bases. CDR3 residues: CASSEVQMLNYGYTF. The DNA of the CDR3 is TGTGCCAGCAGTGAAGTACAGATGCTTAACTATGGCTACACCTTC.

This chain's CDR3 is CASSLTRDRGPGANVLTF. The CDR3 coding sequence is TGTGCCAGCAGCTTAACCCGGGACAGGGGGCCTGGGGCCAACGTCCTGACTTTC. The chain carries TRBV7-2 and TRBJ2-6; TRBD1 agrees at 12 bases. Trimming took 2 bases from V and 2 from J; bases not matched to a gene: 4. Germline-derived CDR1 and CDR2 are SGHTA and FQGNSA. The CDR3 extends over 18 amino acids.

The J gene is TRBJ2-1, the V gene TRBV7-2; the D gene is possibly TRBD1 (5 bases). This CDR3 has 15 residues. Trimming left V 0 bases short and J 11 bases short, with 17 bases between. Germline V gene lookup returns CDR1 SGHTA and CDR2 FQGNSA. The CDR3 nucleotides are TGTGCCAGCAGCTTAGCTCAGGGTCTTGCGAGGAAGCAGTTCTTC. This translates into CASSLAQGLARKQFF.

The chain recombines TRBV10-3 with TRBJ2-1; 7 bases align to TRBD1. The CDR3 extends over 13 amino acids. Germline V gene sequence: CDR1 ENHRY, CDR2 SYGVKD. The junction had 3 bases not matched to a gene; V was cut back by 9 bases and J by 1 base. The CDR3 coding sequence is TGTGCCATACAGGGGATTTCCTACAATGAGCAGTTCTTC. Translating gives CAIQGISYNEQFF.

This clone was detected only once. The J gene is TRBJ1-1, the V gene TRBV10-3; a possible D gene is TRBD1 (5 bases). The CDR3 totals 13 residues. Germline loops: CDR1 ENHRY, CDR2 SYGVKD. V was clipped by 6 bases and J by 0 bases, with 8 bases between them. CDR3 sequence: CAIRTTVNTEAFF. The CDR3 DNA sequence: TGTGCCATCAGGACGACAGTGAACACTGAAGCTTTCTTT.

The rearrangement uses TRBV5-1 and TRBJ2-3, with 14 nucleotides matching TRBD2. The V gene end was trimmed by 3 bases and the J gene end by 5 bases; junction bases not matched to a gene: 11. Per germline, CDR1 SGHRS and CDR2 YFSETQ. This CDR3 is 18 amino acids long. The CDR3 DNA reads as TGCGCCAGCAGCTCACCCACGGGGACTAGCGGGAGTCAAGATACGCAGTATTTT. Translation gives CASSSPTGTSGSQDTQYF.

The chain couples TRBV6-5 to TRBJ1-2, with D unresolved. V gave up 2 bases and J gave up 7 bases, with 11 bases separating them. This CDR3 comprises 13 residues. Germline lookup yields CDR1 MNHEY and CDR2 SVGAGI. CDR3 amino acids: CASSYRQHSGYTF. The DNA of the CDR3 is TGTGCCAGCAGTTACAGGCAGCATTCTGGCTACACCTTC.

This clone was seen more than once but under ten times. This sequence joins TRBV27 and TRBJ1-1, with TRBD1 as a possible D gene (6 bases). The germline V gene encodes CDR1 MNHEY and CDR2 SMNVEV (reference sequence). The CDR3 contains 12 residues. Trimming pared 3 bases from V and 5 bases from J, leaving 7 bases between. CDR3 sequence (DNA): TGTGCCAGCAGTTTCAGGGGTACTGAAGCTTTCTTT. Translating it yields CASSFRGTEAFF.

The chain joins TRBV11-2 to TRBJ1-2, with 9 positions matching TRBD1. Per germline, CDR1 SGHAT and CDR2 FQNNGV. The CDR3 consists of 15 residues. V lost 3 bases to trimming and J lost 6 bases; unmatched junction nucleotides: 8. CDR3 protein: CASSFRGDRVDGYTF. The CDR3, as DNA: TGTGCCAGCAGCTTCCGCGGGGACAGGGTTGATGGCTACACCTTC.

This CDR3 is CASQNSMTYEQYF. CDR3 sequence (DNA): TGTGCCAGCCAAAACAGCATGACCTACGAGCAGTACTTC. V usage is TRBV28 and J usage is TRBJ2-7; no definite D call. CDR1 and CDR2 from the germline V gene are MDHEN and SYDVKM. The CDR3 is 13 amino acids. Trimming pared 8 bases from V and 2 bases from J, leaving 13 bases between.

This chain connects TRBV9 to TRBJ1-5; TRBD1 matches 8 bases. CDR3 size: 16 residues. Germline lookup yields CDR1 SGDLS and CDR2 YYNGEE. Losses at the gene ends were 3 bases for V and 0 bases for J; bases not matched to a gene: 5. The CDR3 sequence: CASSEGTGNSNQPQHF. The DNA of the CDR3 is TGTGCCAGCAGCGAAGGGACAGGCAATAGCAATCAGCCCCAGCATTTT.

On this clone itself: At the DNA level, this CDR3 is encoded by other sequences in the same sample as well. This chain joins TRBV5-1 and TRBJ1-4, with D maybe TRBD1 (6 bases). The germline CDR1 and CDR2 sequences are SGHRS and YFSETQ. This CDR3 has 14 residues. V gave up 2 bases and J gave up 4 bases, with 9 bases separating them. The chain's CDR3 is CASSLGQNNEKLFF. Written as DNA, the CDR3 is TGCGCCAGCAGCTTAGGACAGAATAATGAAAAACTGTTTTTT.

J is TRBJ1-2 and V is TRBV28, with 9 bases aligning to TRBD1. The germline V gene has CDR1 MDHEN and CDR2 SYDVKM. The CDR3 is made up of 16 amino acids. The junction had 8 bases not matched to a gene; V was cut back by 6 bases and J by 0 bases. DNA for the CDR3: TGTGCCAGCAGAGGGACAGGGCAATTAGCTAACTATGGCTACACCTTC. Translation gives CASRGTGQLANYGYTF.

Concerning this clone: The sample carries other DNA sequences with the same CDR3. The rearrangement joins TRBV9 to TRBJ2-7; TRBD1 agrees at 7 bases. With V trimmed by 4 bases and J by 4 bases, 8 bases remained unmatched. The CDR3 totals 14 residues. In germline, CDR1 is SGDLS, CDR2 YYNGEE. CDR3 region: CASSPRQGSYEQYF. CDR3 nucleotides: TGTGCCAGCAGCCCAAGACAGGGTAGTTACGAGCAGTACTTC.